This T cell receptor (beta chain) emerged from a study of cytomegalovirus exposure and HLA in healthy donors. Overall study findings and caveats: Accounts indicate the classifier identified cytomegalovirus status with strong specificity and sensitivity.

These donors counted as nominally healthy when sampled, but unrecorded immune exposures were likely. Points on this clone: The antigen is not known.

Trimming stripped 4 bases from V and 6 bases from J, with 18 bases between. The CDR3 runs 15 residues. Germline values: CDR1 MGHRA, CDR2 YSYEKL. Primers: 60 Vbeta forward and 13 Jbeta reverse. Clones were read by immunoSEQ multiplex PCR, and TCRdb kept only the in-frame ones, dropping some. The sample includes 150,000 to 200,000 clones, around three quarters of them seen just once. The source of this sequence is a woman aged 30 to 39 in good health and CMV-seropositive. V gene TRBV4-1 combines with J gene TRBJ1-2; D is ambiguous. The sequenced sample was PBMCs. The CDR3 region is CASSPHTDLRDGYTF. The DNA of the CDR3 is TGCGCCAGCAGCCCTCATACCGACCTACGGGATGGCTACACCTTC.